The 10 T cell receptor beta chains given below trace back to one sample, sequenced in a study of cytomegalovirus exposure and HLA in healthy donors (dated by TCRdb to 2016 to 2017). The library was prepared using the immunoSEQ multiplex PCR assay. What TCRdb holds here is the immuneACCESS table cut down to in-frame rearrangements. Part of the clones is not present; checked against another copy, under half of the missing clones reflect an unresolved V gene, and the others are unexplained. A total of roughly 250,000 clones appear in this sample, approximately 83% of them only once. The top ten constitute roughly 1.2% of the sample. Sequencing was done on a sample of PBMCs. These TCRs come from a woman under 40 in good health and CMV-seropositive.

As regards this clone: At one boundary the junction diverges from the germline segment, which might be a read error. This sequence joins TRBV7-7 and TRBJ2-3, with 13 bases matching TRBD2. The CDR3 has 15 amino acids. CDR1 SSHAT and CDR2 FNYEAQ come from the germline V gene (reference sequence). The CDR3 nucleotides are TGTGCTAGCAGCCGGGGACTAGCGGGAATAGATACGCAGTATTTT. This sequence encodes CASSRGLAGIDTQYF.

The chain joins TRBV30 to TRBJ2-5; TRBD2 agrees at 8 bases. Germline assignment: CDR1 GTSNPN and CDR2 SVGIG (reference sequence). CDR3 length equals 15 residues. Trimming cost V 3 bases and J 4 bases; bases outside gene matches: 10. This CDR3 is CAWSQRGGNRETQYF. The DNA for the CDR3 is TGTGCCTGGAGCCAACGGGGGGGAAACCGAGAGACCCAGTACTTC.

V and J are TRBV29-1 and TRBJ2-3; D is possibly TRBD1 (6 bases). V was cut by 4 bases and J by 3 bases, with 11 bases left in between. Germline CDR1 SQVTM, CDR2 ANQGSEA. This CDR3 contains 13 residues. The CDR3 nucleotides are TGCAGCGTTGCCCCGGACAGTACAGATACGCAGTATTTT. Its protein product is CSVAPDSTDTQYF.

J is TRBJ2-1 and V is TRBV25-1; the match to TRBD1 covers 9 bases. Germline CDR1 and CDR2: MGHDK and SYGVNS. CDR3 size: 12 residues. The J segment lost 8 bases and the V segment lost 6 bases, leaving 2 bases of the junction unmatched. CDR3: CASSRTGDEQFF. As DNA, the CDR3 is TGTGCCAGCAGCCGGACAGGGGATGAGCAGTTCTTC.

The V gene is TRBV30, the J gene TRBJ2-5; 7 positions agree with TRBD2. Germline V gene lookup returns CDR1 GTSNPN and CDR2 SVGIG (reference sequence). The CDR3 contains 13 residues. V trimming: 1 base; J trimming: 6 bases; junction bases outside the gene matches: 5. The CDR3 nucleotides read TGTGCCTGGAGTGGGGGGGGAGGAAAGACCCAGTACTTC. It translates to CAWSGGGGKTQYF.

The V call is TRBV10-3, the J call TRBJ2-7; D remains ambiguous. The length of the CDR3 is 13 residues. Germline V CDR1 and CDR2: ENHRY, SYGVKD. V lost 5 bases and J 5 bases, leaving 13 bases between the germline ends. The CDR3 coding sequence is TGTGCCATCAGTCCAGGCCCTATCGACGAGCAGTACTTC. This gives the protein CAISPGPIDEQYF.

The chain links TRBV7-9 to TRBJ2-5, with D perhaps TRBD2 (6 bases). The length of the CDR3 is 11 residues. V was trimmed by 5 bases and J by 9 bases, leaving 10 bases between them. CDR1 is SEHNR, CDR2 FQNEAQ, per germline (reference sequence). This CDR3 is CASSLREAQYF. Here the CDR3 DNA reads TGTGCCAGCAGCCTAAGGGAGGCCCAGTACTTC.

The chain joins TRBV7-3 to TRBJ1-1, with D unclear. Between the trimmed V and J ends, which lost 5 bases and 4 bases, there was a span of 11 bases. CDR1 SGHTA and CDR2 FQGTGA come from the germline V gene. The CDR3 is made up of 13 amino acids. Here the CDR3 DNA reads TGTGCCAGCAGCGCAACTACGGGCACTGAAGCTTTCTTT. Amino acids: CASSATTGTEAFF.

V and J are TRBV5-1 and TRBJ2-7; 14 bases line up with TRBD2. The length of the CDR3 is 16 residues. V lost 4 bases to trimming and J lost 2 bases; unmatched junction nucleotides: 5. Germline V lookup: CDR1 SGHRS, CDR2 YFSETQ. CDR3 sequence: CASSQGTSGSAYEQYF. CDR3 bases: TGCGCCAGCAGCCAGGGGACTAGCGGGAGCGCCTACGAGCAGTACTTC.

The chain recombines TRBV11-3 with TRBJ2-5; 12 bases line up with TRBD2. Germline lookup yields CDR1 SGHNT and CDR2 YENEEA. V was pared by 4 bases and J by 4 bases, with 10 bases of the junction left unmatched. There are 17 residues in the CDR3. The CDR3 coding sequence is TGTGCCAGCAGCTCCCGCCAACTAGCGGGAGGTGGAGAGACCCAGTACTTC. It codes for CASSSRQLAGGGETQYF.